The clone carrying this T cell receptor beta chain is judged medium-sized. Its antigen remains unknown. ViraFEST used viral peptide pools to expand antigen-specific CD4+ T cells before sequencing. Upon completion of about eleven days in culture, CD4+ T cells were isolated. A PCR test confirmed that the person had SARS-CoV-2 infection between March and December 2020. A half-volume exchange with IL-2 medium occurred on days 3 and 7. V lost 2 bases to trimming and J lost 4 bases, with 14 bases between them. Germline assignment: CDR1 SGDLS and CDR2 YYNGEE. There are 15 residues in the CDR3. This record comes from a study of vaccination effects on CD4 cells after COVID-19. Only in-frame clones appear in the TCRdb table, and some are missing; sequencing was by immunoSEQ multiplex PCR. This table holds roughly 70,000 clones, about 69% found once. General observations from the study: The post-vaccine spike-reactive clones of convalescents showed a predominance of new vaccine-induced clones.

This sequence was found in a human donor who had a prior SARS-CoV-2 infection. Sequencing used CD4+ T cells from PBMCs cultured with HIV peptides, obtained before COVID-19 vaccination. Subset defined: HIV-1 Nef peptide pool negative control/reference culture. The chain has TRBV9 and TRBJ2-3; D could derive from TRBD1 or TRBD2 (5 bases each). The CDR3 reads CASSVRDLRADTQYF. CDR3 nucleotide sequence: TGTGCCAGCAGCGTCCGGGACCTCCGGGCAGATACGCAGTATTTT.